This T cell receptor (beta chain) was documented in a study of cytotoxic CD8 clonotypes in ibrutinib-treated CLL. Study-wide context: The average sample held around 260,000 productive templates and tens of thousands of productive rearrangements. Study-level points and caveats: Lymph node repertoires were not studied, and sampling times were unmatched.

The data were produced by immunoSEQ multiplex PCR, yet TCRdb's version contains in-frame clones alone and is incomplete. The data show around 150,000 clones, 80% seen once. On this clone: Its antigen remains unidentified.

V trimming: 5 bases; J trimming: 5 bases; junction bases outside the gene matches: 6. The CDR3 spans 15 residues. CDR1 is SGHTA and CDR2 is FQGTGA in the germline V gene. The clonotype was recovered from a human donor with chronic lymphocytic leukemia. This rearrangement joins TRBV7-3 to TRBJ2-5; 12 positions match TRBD1. Sequencing was performed on PBMCs, taken after 36 months of ibrutinib treatment. The CDR3 loop is CASSEGTGGGETQYF. CDR3 coding DNA: TGTGCCAGCAGCGAAGGGACAGGGGGCGGTGAGACCCAGTACTTC. The variable domain in full, with the rest retrieved from reference TRBV7-3 and TRBJ2-5, is GAGVSQTPSNKVTEKGKYVELRCDPISGHTALYWYRQSLGQGPEFLIYFQGTGAADDSGLPNDRFFAVRPEGSVSTLKIQRTERGDSAVYLCASSEGTGGGETQYFGPGTRLLVL.